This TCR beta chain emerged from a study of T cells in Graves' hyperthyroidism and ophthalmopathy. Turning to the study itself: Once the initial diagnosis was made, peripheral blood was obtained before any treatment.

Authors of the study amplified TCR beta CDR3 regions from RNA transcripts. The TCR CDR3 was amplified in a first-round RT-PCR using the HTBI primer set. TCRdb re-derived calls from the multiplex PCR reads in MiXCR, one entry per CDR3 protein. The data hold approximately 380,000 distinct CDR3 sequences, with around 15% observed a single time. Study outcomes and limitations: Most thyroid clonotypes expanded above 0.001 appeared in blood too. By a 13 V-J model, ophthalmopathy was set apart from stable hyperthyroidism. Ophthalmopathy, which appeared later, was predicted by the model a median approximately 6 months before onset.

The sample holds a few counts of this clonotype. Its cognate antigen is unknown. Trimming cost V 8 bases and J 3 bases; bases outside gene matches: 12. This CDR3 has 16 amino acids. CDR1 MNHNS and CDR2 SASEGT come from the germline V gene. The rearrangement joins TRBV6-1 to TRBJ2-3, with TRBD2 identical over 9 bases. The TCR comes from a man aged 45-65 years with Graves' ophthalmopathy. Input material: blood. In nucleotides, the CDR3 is TGTGCCAGCGGACGGACGTTAGCGGGAGTAACAGATACGCAGTATTTT. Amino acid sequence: CASGRTLAGVTDTQYF.